What follows describes a single T cell receptor (beta chain). The CDR3 has 17 amino acids. Germline CDR1 MDHEN, CDR2 SYDVKM. J gave up 7 bases and V 2 bases, and 15 bases lay outside the gene matches. This sample is part of a study of blood T cell repertoires in COVID-19. Libraries were prepared by immunoSEQ multiplex PCR; TCRdb keeps only in-frame clonotypes and omits some of them. The data contain 150,000 to 200,000 clones, about 90% of them singletons. The specimen was peripheral blood. This clonotype was obtained from a woman in her 70s with acute or convalescent COVID-19. This chain connects TRBV28 to TRBJ1-1, with 8 bases identical to TRBD1. CDR3 sequence (DNA): TGTGCCAGCAGTTTACCTACCCGGGACAGGCTCAACTATGAAGCTTTCTTT. It codes for CASSLPTRDRLNYEAFF.